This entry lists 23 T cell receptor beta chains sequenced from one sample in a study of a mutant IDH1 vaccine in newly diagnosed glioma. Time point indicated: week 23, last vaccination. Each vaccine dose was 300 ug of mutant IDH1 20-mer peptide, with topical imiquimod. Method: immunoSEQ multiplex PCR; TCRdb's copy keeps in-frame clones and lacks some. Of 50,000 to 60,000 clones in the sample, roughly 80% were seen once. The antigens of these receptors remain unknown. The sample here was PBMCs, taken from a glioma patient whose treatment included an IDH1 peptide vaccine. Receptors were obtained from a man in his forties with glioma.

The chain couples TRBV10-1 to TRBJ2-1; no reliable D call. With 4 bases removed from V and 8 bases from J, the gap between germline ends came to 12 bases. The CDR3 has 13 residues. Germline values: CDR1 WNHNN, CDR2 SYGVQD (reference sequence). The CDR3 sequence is CASSGEPRYEQFF. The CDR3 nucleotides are TGCGCCAGCAGTGGAGAGCCTAGGTATGAGCAGTTCTTC.

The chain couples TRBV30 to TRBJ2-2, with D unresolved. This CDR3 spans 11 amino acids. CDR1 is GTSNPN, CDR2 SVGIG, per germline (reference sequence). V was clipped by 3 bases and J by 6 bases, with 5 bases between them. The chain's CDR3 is CAWSGPGELFF. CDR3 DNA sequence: TGTGCCTGGAGCGGACCCGGGGAGCTGTTTTTT.

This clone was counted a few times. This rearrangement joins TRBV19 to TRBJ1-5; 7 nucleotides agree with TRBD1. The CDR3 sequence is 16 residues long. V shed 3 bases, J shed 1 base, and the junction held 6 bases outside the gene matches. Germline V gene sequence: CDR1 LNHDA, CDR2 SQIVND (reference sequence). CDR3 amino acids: CASSIGDSGSNQPQHF. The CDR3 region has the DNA TGTGCCAGTAGTATCGGGGACAGTGGGAGCAATCAGCCCCAGCATTTT.

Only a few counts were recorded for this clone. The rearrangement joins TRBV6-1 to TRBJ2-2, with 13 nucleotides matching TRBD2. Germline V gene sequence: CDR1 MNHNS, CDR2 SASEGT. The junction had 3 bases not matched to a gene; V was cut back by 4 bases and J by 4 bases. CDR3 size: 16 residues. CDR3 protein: CASSGGLAGATGELFF. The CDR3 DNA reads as TGTGCCAGCAGTGGCGGACTAGCGGGGGCCACCGGGGAGCTGTTTTTT.

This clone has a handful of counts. CDR3 loop: CASDVDYEQYF. As DNA, the CDR3 is TGTGCCAGCGATGTGGACTACGAGCAGTACTTC. The V and J genes are TRBV6-4 and TRBJ2-7; unclear D gene. This CDR3 is 11 amino acids long. V was clipped by 8 bases and J by 3 bases, with 8 bases between them. Looked up from germline, CDR1 is MRHNA and CDR2 is SNTAGT.

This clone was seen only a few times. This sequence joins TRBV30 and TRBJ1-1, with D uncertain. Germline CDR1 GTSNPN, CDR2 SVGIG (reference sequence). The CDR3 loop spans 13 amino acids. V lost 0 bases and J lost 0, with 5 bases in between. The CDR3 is CAWSVYMNTEAFF. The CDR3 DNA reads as TGTGCCTGGAGTGTATACATGAACACTGAAGCTTTCTTT.

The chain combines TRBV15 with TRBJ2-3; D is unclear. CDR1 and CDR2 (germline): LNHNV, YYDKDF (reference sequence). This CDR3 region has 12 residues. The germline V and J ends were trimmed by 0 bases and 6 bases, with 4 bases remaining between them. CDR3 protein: CATSRDSDTQYF. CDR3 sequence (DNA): TGTGCCACCAGCAGAGACTCGGATACGCAGTATTTT. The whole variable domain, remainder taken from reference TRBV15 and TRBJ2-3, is DAMVIQNPRYQVTQFGKPVTLSCSQTLNHNVMYWYQQKSSQAPKLLFHYYDKDFNNEADTPDNFQSRRPNTSFCFLDIRSPGLGDTAMYLCATSRDSDTQYFGPGTRLTVL.

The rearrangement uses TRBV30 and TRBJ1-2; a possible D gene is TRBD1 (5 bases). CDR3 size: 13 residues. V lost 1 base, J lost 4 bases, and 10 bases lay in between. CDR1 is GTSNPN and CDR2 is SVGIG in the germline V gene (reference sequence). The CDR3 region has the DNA TGTGCCTGGAGTGCCGGGACTGGCTATGGCTACACCTTC. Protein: CAWSAGTGYGYTF.

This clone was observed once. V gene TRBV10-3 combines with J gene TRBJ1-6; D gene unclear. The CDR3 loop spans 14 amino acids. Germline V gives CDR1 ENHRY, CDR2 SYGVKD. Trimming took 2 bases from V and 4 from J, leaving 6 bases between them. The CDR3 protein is CAISEGEYNSPLHF. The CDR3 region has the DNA TGTGCCATCAGTGAGGGGGAGTATAATTCACCCCTCCACTTT.

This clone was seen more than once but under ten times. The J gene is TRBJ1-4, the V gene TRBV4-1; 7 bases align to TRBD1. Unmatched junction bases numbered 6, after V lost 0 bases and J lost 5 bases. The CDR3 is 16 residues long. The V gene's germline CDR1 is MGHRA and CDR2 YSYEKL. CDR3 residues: CASSQDGTVRNEKLFF. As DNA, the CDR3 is TGCGCCAGCAGCCAAGACGGGACAGTGAGAAATGAAAAACTGTTTTTT.

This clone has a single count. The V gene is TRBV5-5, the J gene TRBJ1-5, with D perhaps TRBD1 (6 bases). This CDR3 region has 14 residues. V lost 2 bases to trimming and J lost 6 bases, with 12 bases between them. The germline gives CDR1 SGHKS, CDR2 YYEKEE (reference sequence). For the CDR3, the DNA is TGTGCCAGCAGCTTTGGCCAGGGGATTCAGCCCCAGCATTTT. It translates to CASSFGQGIQPQHF.

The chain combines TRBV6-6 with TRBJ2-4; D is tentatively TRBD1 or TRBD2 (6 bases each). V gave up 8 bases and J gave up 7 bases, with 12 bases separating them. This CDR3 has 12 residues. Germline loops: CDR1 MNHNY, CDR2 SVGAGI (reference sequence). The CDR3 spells CASLGGGNIQYF. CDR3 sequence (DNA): TGTGCCAGCCTCGGGGGCGGGAACATTCAGTACTTC.

CDR3 DNA: TGCGCCAGCAGCCGAGACAACTCCTACGAGCAGTACTTC. Translation gives CASSRDNSYEQYF. This rearrangement joins TRBV4-1 to TRBJ2-7; no reliable D call. Trimming shortened V by 4 bases and J by 0 bases, and 7 bases separated the two germline ends. The CDR3 spans 13 residues. Germline V gene sequence: CDR1 MGHRA, CDR2 YSYEKL.

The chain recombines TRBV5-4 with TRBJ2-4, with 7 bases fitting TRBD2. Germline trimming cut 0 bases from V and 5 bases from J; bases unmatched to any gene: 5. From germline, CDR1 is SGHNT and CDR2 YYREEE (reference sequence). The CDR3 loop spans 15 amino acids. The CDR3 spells CASSLGWGRENIQYF. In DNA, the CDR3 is TGTGCCAGCAGCTTGGGCTGGGGGAGGGAAAACATTCAGTACTTC.

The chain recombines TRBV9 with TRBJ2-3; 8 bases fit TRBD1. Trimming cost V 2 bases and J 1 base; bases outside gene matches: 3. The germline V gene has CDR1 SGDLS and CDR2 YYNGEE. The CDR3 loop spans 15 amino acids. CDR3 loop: CASSVETGGTDTQYF. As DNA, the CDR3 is TGTGCCAGCAGCGTGGAGACAGGGGGCACAGATACGCAGTATTTT.

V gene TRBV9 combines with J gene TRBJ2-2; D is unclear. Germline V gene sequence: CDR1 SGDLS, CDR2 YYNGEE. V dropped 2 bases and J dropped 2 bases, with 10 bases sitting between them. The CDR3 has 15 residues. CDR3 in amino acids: CASSVSLPNTGELFF. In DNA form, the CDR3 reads TGTGCCAGCAGCGTTTCACTACCCAACACCGGGGAGCTGTTTTTT. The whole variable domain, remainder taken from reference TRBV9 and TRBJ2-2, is DSGVTQTPKHLITATGQRVTLRCSPRSGDLSVYWYQQSLDQGLQFLIQYYNGEERAKGNILERFSAQQFPDLHSELNLSSLELGDSALYFCASSVSLPNTGELFFGEGSRLTVL.

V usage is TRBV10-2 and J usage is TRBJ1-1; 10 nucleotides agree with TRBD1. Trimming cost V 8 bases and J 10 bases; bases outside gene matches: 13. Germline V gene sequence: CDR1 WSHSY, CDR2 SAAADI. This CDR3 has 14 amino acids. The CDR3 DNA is TGCGCCAGCGCCGGGACAGGGGAATATACCGCAGCTTTCTTT. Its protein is CASAGTGEYTAAFF.

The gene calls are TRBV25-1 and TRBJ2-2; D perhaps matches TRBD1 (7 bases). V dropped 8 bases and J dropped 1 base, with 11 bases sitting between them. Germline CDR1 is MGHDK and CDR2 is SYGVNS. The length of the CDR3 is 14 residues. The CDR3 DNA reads TGTGCCAGCCGACAGGGAGGGAACACCGGGGAGCTGTTTTTT. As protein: CASRQGGNTGELFF.

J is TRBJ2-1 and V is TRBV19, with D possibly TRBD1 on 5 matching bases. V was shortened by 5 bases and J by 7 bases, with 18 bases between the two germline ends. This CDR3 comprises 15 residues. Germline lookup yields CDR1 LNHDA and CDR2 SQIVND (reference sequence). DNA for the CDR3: TGTGCCAGTAGTGAAGTTTGGGGCCCCTCTAATGAGCAGTTCTTC. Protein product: CASSEVWGPSNEQFF. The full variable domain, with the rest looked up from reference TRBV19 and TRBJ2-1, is DGGITQSPKYLFRKEGQNVTLSCEQNLNHDAMYWYRQDPGQGLRLIYYSQIVNDFQKGDIAEGYSVSREKKESFPLTVTSAQKNPTAFYLCASSEVWGPSNEQFFGPGTRLTVL.

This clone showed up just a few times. CDR3 sequence (DNA): TGTGCCAGCAGCTTGGGACTGACCTACGAGCAGTACTTC. Its protein product is CASSLGLTYEQYF. The chain links TRBV5-4 to TRBJ2-7; the D is unclear. CDR1 and CDR2 from the germline V gene are SGHNT and YYREEE (reference sequence). Trimming removed 0 bases from V and 2 bases from J, with 6 bases in between. The length of the CDR3 is 13 residues.

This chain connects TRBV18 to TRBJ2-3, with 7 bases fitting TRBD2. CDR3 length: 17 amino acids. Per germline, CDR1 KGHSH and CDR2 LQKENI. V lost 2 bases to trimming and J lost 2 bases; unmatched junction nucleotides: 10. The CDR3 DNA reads TGTGCCAGCTCACCAAGTCGGCGGGGGAGACTCACAGATACGCAGTATTTT. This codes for CASSPSRRGRLTDTQYF.

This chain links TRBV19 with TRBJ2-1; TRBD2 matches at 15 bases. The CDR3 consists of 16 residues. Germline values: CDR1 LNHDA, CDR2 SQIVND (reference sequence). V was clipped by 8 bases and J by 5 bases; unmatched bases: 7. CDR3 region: CASAGLAGGQDNEQFF. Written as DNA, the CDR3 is TGTGCCAGTGCGGGACTAGCGGGGGGCCAGGACAATGAGCAGTTCTTC.

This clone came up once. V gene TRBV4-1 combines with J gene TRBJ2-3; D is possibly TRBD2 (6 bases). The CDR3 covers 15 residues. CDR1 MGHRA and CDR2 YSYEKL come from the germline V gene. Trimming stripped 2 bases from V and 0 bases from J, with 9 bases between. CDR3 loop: CASSQSGTSTDTQYF. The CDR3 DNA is TGCGCCAGCAGCCAATCCGGGACTAGCACAGATACGCAGTATTTT.